This T cell receptor (beta chain) was documented in a study of shared clonotypes between healthy human individuals. Recent acute infections and vaccinations were absent in the healthy HIV-negative adult donors. The CDR3 extends over 14 amino acids. Between the trimmed V and J ends, which lost 2 bases and 4 bases, there was a span of 13 bases. Germline values: CDR1 SGHRS, CDR2 YFSETQ. The authors distributed each subset's genomic DNA evenly over several immunoSEQ plates. This table comes from immunoSEQ multiplex PCR, and its TCRdb copy is limited to in-frame clones, with some not included. The data show roughly 650,000 clones, roughly 97% seen once.

The rearrangement joins TRBV5-1 to TRBJ2-7; D is unresolved. The source of this sequence is a woman in her 30s in good health. Sequencing input: naive CD4+ T cells sorted from blood. Subset meaning: CD45RA+ positively selected. The CDR3 reads CASSLHPENYEQYF. CDR3 DNA sequence: TGCGCCAGCAGCTTACACCCGGAAAATTACGAGCAGTACTTC.